The present entry profiles one TCR beta chain with its context. The sample comes from a study of T cells in Graves' hyperthyroidism and ophthalmopathy. Background on the study: Peripheral blood was drawn at first diagnosis, prior to all treatment.

Trimming removed 2 bases at V and 7 bases at J, with 17 bases between. The CDR3 has 15 residues. Germline CDR1 and CDR2: DFQATT and SNEGSKA (reference sequence). Using RNA transcripts as the source, TCR beta CDR3 regions were amplified. HTBI primers were used for first-round RT-PCR of the TCR CDR3. TCRdb redid the calling of the multiplex PCR reads with MiXCR, one entry per CDR3 protein. The repertoire holds 300,000 to 350,000 distinct CDR3 sequences, with over 11% as singletons. No progression to ophthalmopathy during 18 months of follow-up defined stable disease. It was uncontrolled infection, other autoimmune disease, pregnancy or lactation that excluded patients. PBMCs came from more than 9 ml fresh peripheral blood.

This chain links TRBV20-1 with TRBJ2-2; D not resolved. The specimen was blood. This receptor was taken from a woman in her 30s with Graves' hyperthyroidism. For the CDR3, the DNA is TGCAGTGCTAGATCCAGAATGCCTACTGGCGGGGAGCTGTTTTTT. Encoded protein: CSARSRMPTGGELFF.